This is a list of T cell receptor beta chains from one sample in a study of blood T cell repertoires in COVID-19. Here immunoSEQ multiplex PCR was the method, and the copy in TCRdb shows in-frame clones only, minus some. The table shows roughly 160,000 clones, with over 75% occurring only once. Sequencing used peripheral blood. These receptors were taken from a man at least 80 years old with COVID-19, enrolled during active disease. Both conserved end residues are part of each CDR3. The D gene is left open where the match is weak. Only part of the rows carry a size: once, few, many, or a class if the clone is expanded.

clone_size	d_call	v_call	j_call	cdr3_length	cdr3_nt	cdr3_aa
.	TRBD2	TRBV15	TRBJ2-7	14	TGTGCCACCAGCAGAGATCGGGGGGGACGCGAGCAGTACTTC	CATSRDRGGREQYF
.	.	TRBV3-1/TRBV3-2	TRBJ2-2	19	TGTGCCAGCAGCCAACTACTGGGCGGGGACGCCTCGAACACCGGGGAGCTGTTTTTT	CASSQLLGGDASNTGELFF
.	.	TRBV5-4	TRBJ2-7	13	TGTGCCAGCAGCTCCCTAGCTCCCTACGAGCAGTACTTC	CASSSLAPYEQYF
few	TRBD1	TRBV4-3	TRBJ1-4	15	TGCGCCAGCAGCCAAGTGGGGACAGGGGTGGAAAAACTGTTTTTT	CASSQVGTGVEKLFF
.	.	TRBV6-5	TRBJ1-2	13	TGTGCCAGCAGTTACTCCGCCCGGGGAGGCTACACCTTC	CASSYSARGGYTF
.	.	TRBV9	TRBJ2-1	15	TGTGCCAGCAGCCCACTTTCGAGCTCCTACAATGAGCAGTTCTTC	CASSPLSSSYNEQFF
.	TRBD2	TRBV5-6	TRBJ2-1	15	TGTGCCAGCAGCCACGGACTAGGGTTAGGCAATGAGCAGTTCTTC	CASSHGLGLGNEQFF
.	.	TRBV5-8	TRBJ1-5	15	TGTGCCAGCAGCTGGGGGACATTCCGCAATCAGCCCCAGCATTTT	CASSWGTFRNQPQHF
.	TRBD1	TRBV11-2	TRBJ2-5	14	TGTGCCAGCAGCTCGGACAGGGTAGGGGAGACCCAGTACTTC	CASSSDRVGETQYF
.	TRBD1	TRBV29-1	TRBJ1-2	13	TGCAGCGTTGAAACAGGGGTGGTAGGTGGCTACACCTTC	CSVETGVVGGYTF
.	.	TRBV7-2	TRBJ1-5	15	TGTGCCAGCAGCTTATGGGGGCTTGGGAATCAGCCCCAGCATTTT	CASSLWGLGNQPQHF
.	TRBD1	TRBV7-2	TRBJ1-2	17	TGTGCCAGCAAGATAGCCCGGGGACAGGCTCCTGACTATGGCTACACCTTC	CASKIARGQAPDYGYTF
.	.	TRBV21-1	TRBJ2-2	16	TGTGCCAGCAGCAAGGGACAGGGAAAGAACACCGGGGAGCTGTTTTTT	CASSKGQGKNTGELFF
.	TRBD2	TRBV5-1	TRBJ2-3	14	TGCGCCAGCAGCTTGGATGGCGGGGGGGCGAGGCAGTATTTT	CASSLDGGGARQYF
.	TRBD1	TRBV9	TRBJ2-5	15	TGTGCCAGCAGCACCCGGGACAGGGTGATGGAGACCCAGTACTTC	CASSTRDRVMETQYF
.	.	TRBV12-3/TRBV12-4	TRBJ1-2	13	TGTGCCAGCAGTTTCGGGGGGCTGGGCGGCTACACCTTC	CASSFGGLGGYTF
.	TRBD1	TRBV7-3	TRBJ2-7	15	TGTGCCAGCAGCCCCGGGACAGGGGAAATCCACGAGCAGTACTTC	CASSPGTGEIHEQYF